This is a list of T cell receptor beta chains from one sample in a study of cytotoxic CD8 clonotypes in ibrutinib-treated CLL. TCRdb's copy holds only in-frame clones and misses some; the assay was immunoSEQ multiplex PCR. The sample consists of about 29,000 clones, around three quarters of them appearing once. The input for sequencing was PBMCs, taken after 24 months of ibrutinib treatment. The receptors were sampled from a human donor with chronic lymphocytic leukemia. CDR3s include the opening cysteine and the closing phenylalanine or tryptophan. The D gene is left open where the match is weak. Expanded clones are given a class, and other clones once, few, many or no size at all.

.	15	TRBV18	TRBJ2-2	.	CASSPGLSNTGELFF	TGTGCCAGCTCACCCGGGTTATCCAACACCGGGGAGCTGTTTTTT
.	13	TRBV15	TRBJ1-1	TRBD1	CATSRRQTGLQSF	TGTGCCACCAGCAGACGCCAGACAGGGTTGCAATCCTTT
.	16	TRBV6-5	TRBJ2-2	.	CASSYSRFRVAGELFF	TGTGCCAGCAGTTACTCGAGATTCAGGGTGGCCGGGGAGCTGTTTTTT
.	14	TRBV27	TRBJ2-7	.	CASSFRGSSYEQYF	TGTGCCAGCAGTTTTCGGGGGAGCTCCTACGAGCAGTACTTC
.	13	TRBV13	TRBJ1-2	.	CASSPGANYGYTF	TGTGCCAGCAGCCCAGGAGCCAACTATGGCTACACCTTC
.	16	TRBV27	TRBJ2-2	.	CASRTTGTTHTGELFF	TGTGCCAGCAGGACCACAGGAACTACCCACACCGGGGAGCTGTTTTTT
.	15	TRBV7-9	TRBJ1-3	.	CASSRDGSSGNTIYF	TGTGCCAGCAGCCGGGACGGATCCTCTGGAAACACCATATATTTT
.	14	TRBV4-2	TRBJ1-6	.	CASSQEGNNSPLHF	TGTGCCAGCAGCCAAGAAGGGAATAATTCACCCCTCCACTTT
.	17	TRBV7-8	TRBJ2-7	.	CASSLARAGAPTYEQYF	TGTGCCAGCAGCTTAGCCCGCGCAGGGGCTCCAACCTACGAGCAGTACTTC
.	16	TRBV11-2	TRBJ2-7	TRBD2	CASSRTLAGGLYEQYF	TGTGCCAGCAGCCGCACCCTAGCGGGGGGCCTCTACGAGCAGTACTTC
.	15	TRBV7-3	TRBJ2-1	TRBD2	CASSGSGGRHNEQFF	TGTGCCAGCAGCGGGAGCGGGGGGAGACACAATGAGCAGTTCTTC
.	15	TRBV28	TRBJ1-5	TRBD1	CASSTRQGPGQPQHF	TGTGCCAGCAGTACAAGACAGGGGCCGGGACAGCCCCAGCATTTT
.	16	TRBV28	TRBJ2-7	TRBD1	CATGRSAGTGIVEQYF	TGTGCCACCGGTCGCTCGGCCGGGACAGGGATAGTCGAGCAGTACTTC
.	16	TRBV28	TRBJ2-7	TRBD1	CASSPRGPGGIYEQYF	TGTGCCAGCAGCCCCCGCGGGCCAGGGGGCATCTACGAGCAGTACTTC
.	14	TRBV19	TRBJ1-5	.	CASRALGSNQPQHF	TGTGCCAGTAGGGCCTTGGGTAGCAATCAGCCCCAGCATTTT
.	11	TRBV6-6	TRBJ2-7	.	CASSSLFEQYF	TGTGCCAGCAGTTCGTTGTTCGAGCAGTACTTC
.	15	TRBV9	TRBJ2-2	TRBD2	CASSVDSGGTGELFF	TGTGCCAGCAGCGTAGATAGCGGGGGGACCGGGGAGCTGTTTTTT
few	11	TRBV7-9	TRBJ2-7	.	CASSASHEQYF	TGTGCCAGCAGCGCCAGCCACGAGCAGTACTTC
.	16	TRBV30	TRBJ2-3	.	CAWSASVVVLGDTQYF	TGTGCCTGGAGTGCTTCAGTGGTCGTCCTCGGAGATACGCAGTATTTT
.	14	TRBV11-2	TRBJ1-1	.	CASSYRGGHTEAFF	TGTGCCAGCAGCTATCGGGGCGGTCACACTGAAGCTTTCTTT
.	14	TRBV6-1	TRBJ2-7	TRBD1	CASSLRDRSYEQYF	TGTGCCAGCAGTCTCCGGGACAGATCGTACGAGCAGTACTTC
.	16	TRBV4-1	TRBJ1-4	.	CASSQEDGGQNEKLFF	TGCGCCAGCAGCCAAGAAGATGGGGGGCAAAATGAAAAACTGTTTTTT
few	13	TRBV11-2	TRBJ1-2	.	CASSLDQSVGYTF	TGTGCCAGCAGCTTAGATCAGAGTGTGGGCTACACCTTC
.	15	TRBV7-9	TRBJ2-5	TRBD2	CASSSGTSGVETQYF	TGTGCCAGCAGCTCCGGGACTAGCGGGGTCGAGACCCAGTACTTC
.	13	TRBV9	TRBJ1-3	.	CASSVSIWDTIYF	TGTGCCAGCAGCGTGTCGATCTGGGACACCATATATTTT
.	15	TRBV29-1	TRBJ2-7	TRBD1	CSVQPLGTGPYEQYF	TGCAGCGTTCAACCTCTCGGGACAGGGCCGTACGAGCAGTACTTC
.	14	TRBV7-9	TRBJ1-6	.	CASAGTSGNSPLHF	TGTGCCAGCGCCGGGACTTCCGGCAATTCACCCCTCCACTTT
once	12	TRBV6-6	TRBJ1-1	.	CASSYLNTEAFF	TGTGCCAGCAGCTATCTGAACACTGAAGCTTTCTTT
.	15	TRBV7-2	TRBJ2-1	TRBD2	CASSLAGGGANEQFF	TGTGCCAGCAGCTTAGCGGGCGGGGGGGCCAATGAGCAGTTCTTC
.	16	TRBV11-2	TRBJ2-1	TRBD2	CASSSALAGTFYEQFF	TGTGCCAGCAGCTCAGCACTAGCGGGGACCTTTTATGAGCAGTTCTTC
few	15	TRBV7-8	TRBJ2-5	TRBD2	CASSFVGRGQETQYF	TGTGCCAGCAGCTTCGTGGGGCGGGGGCAAGAGACCCAGTACTTC
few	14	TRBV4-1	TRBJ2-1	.	CASSPHIDYNEQFF	TGCGCCAGCAGCCCCCACATAGATTACAATGAGCAGTTCTTC
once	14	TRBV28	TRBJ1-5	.	CASTQRGRNQPQHF	TGTGCCAGCACTCAAAGGGGAAGGAATCAGCCCCAGCATTTT
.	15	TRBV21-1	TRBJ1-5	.	CASSKGQGPGQPQHF	TGTGCCAGCAGCAAAGGGCAGGGGCCAGGTCAGCCCCAGCATTTT
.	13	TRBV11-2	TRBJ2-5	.	CASSFSGLETQYF	TGTGCCAGCAGCTTTTCAGGGTTGGAGACCCAGTACTTC
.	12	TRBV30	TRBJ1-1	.	CAWETGGTEAFF	TGTGCCTGGGAAACGGGAGGCACTGAAGCTTTCTTT
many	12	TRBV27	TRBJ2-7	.	CASSSTSYEQYF	TGTGCCAGCAGTTCCACTTCCTACGAGCAGTACTTC
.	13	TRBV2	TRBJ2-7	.	CASSVDGSYEQYF	TGTGCCAGCAGTGTCGACGGCAGCTACGAGCAGTACTTC
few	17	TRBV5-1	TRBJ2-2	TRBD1	CASSLKPGQGNTGELFF	TGCGCCAGCAGCTTGAAACCGGGACAGGGGAACACCGGGGAGCTGTTTTTT
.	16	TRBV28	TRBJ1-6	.	CASSPLSGAFSSPLHF	TGTGCCAGCAGTCCCTTGTCTGGGGCTTTTAGTTCACCCCTCCACTTT
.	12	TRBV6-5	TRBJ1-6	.	CASKGGHSPLHF	TGTGCCAGCAAAGGTGGACATTCACCCCTCCACTTT
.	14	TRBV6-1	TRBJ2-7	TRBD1	CASRNRGPSDEQYF	TGTGCCAGCAGGAACAGGGGCCCTTCGGACGAGCAGTACTTC
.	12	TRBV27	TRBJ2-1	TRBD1	CASSSTGQGKFF	TGTGCCAGCAGTTCAACGGGACAGGGAAAGTTCTTC
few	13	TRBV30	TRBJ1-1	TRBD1	CAWSRPGGTEAFF	TGTGCCTGGAGTCGACCAGGGGGCACTGAAGCTTTCTTT
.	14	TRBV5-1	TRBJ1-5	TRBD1	CASSSTGENQPQHF	TGCGCCAGCAGTTCGACAGGGGAAAATCAGCCCCAGCATTTT
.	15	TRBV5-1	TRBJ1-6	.	CASSSNRADNSPLHF	TGCGCCAGCAGCTCTAACAGGGCTGATAATTCACCCCTCCACTTT
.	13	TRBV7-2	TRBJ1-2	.	CASSLSTNYGYTF	TGTGCCAGCAGCCTCAGTACTAACTATGGCTACACCTTC
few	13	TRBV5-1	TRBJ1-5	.	CASSLVFGQPQHF	TGCGCCAGCAGCTTGGTCTTTGGACAGCCCCAGCATTTT
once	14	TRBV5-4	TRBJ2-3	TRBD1	CASSVDRERDTQYF	TGTGCCAGCAGCGTGGACAGGGAAAGAGATACGCAGTATTTT
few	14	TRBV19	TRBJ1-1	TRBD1	CASSIGGGTGEAFF	TGTGCCAGTAGTATCGGCGGAGGGACAGGGGAAGCTTTCTTT